The 10 T cell receptor beta chains reported below all come from one sample, sequenced in a study of T cell repertoires in cytomegalovirus infection. One entry per CDR3 protein results from TCRdb running MiXCR on the reads. Of 900,000 to 950,000 distinct CDR3 sequences listed, around 30% are singletons. The antigens of these receptors remain unknown. Material: cultured CD8+ T cells from PBMCs, obtained from culture after CMV antigen stimulation. All receptors come from a human donor in good health (CMV status not recorded). Some clones in this sample may be carry-over from other donors' samples.

In its sample, this clonotype was seen a few times. This chain links TRBV3-1 with TRBJ2-3, with 12 positions matching TRBD2. V lost 0 bases and J lost 6; bases outside the gene matches: 7. This CDR3 contains 17 residues. Germline V gene sequence: CDR1 LGHDT, CDR2 YNNKEL (reference sequence). CDR3 region: CASSQDLAGGRSDTQYF. The CDR3 DNA follows: TGTGCCAGCAGCCAAGACCTAGCGGGGGGGCGCTCGGATACGCAGTATTTT.

DNA of the CDR3: TGTGCCAGCAGTTTCGGGAACACAGATACGCAGTATTTT. Its protein is CASSFGNTDTQYF. The chain couples TRBV12-3 or TRBV12-4 to TRBJ2-3; TRBD2 might be the D (5 bases). The CDR3 runs 13 residues. V lost 3 bases to trimming and J lost 2 bases, with 6 bases between them.

The V gene is TRBV6-5, the J gene TRBJ2-1; 7 bases fit TRBD1. The CDR3 is 17 residues long. In germline, CDR1 is MNHEY, CDR2 SVGAGI. With V trimmed by 5 bases and J by 4 bases, 14 bases remained unmatched. CDR3 coding DNA: TGTGCCAGCAGTCTCAGCCTCGGGGACAGACCTTACAATGAGCAGTTCTTC. Encoded protein: CASSLSLGDRPYNEQFF.

The chain joins TRBV7-3 to TRBJ2-1; D gene uncertain. The V gene lost 5 bases and the J gene lost 6 bases, with 14 bases spanning the gap. Germline V lookup: CDR1 SGHTA, CDR2 FQGTGA. The CDR3 loop spans 14 amino acids. CDR3 coding DNA: TGTGCCAGCAGCAAAACCCCGACTCTCAATGAGCAGTTCTTC. Residues: CASSKTPTLNEQFF. The full variable domain, with the rest looked up from reference TRBV7-3 and TRBJ2-1, is GAGVSQTPSNKVTEKGKYVELRCDPISGHTALYWYRQSLGQGPEFLIYFQGTGAADDSGLPNDRFFAVRPEGSVSTLKIQRTERGDSAVYLCASSKTPTLNEQFFGPGTRLTVL.

Ten or more counts support this clonotype. This chain joins TRBV7-9 and TRBJ2-2; no firm D call. This CDR3 region has 12 residues. The V and J ends lost 4 bases and 6 bases respectively, with 6 bases between them. CDR1 and CDR2 from the germline V gene are SEHNR and FQNEAQ (reference sequence). The chain's CDR3 is CASSYVAGELFF. In DNA, the CDR3 is TGTGCCAGCAGCTATGTGGCCGGGGAGCTGTTTTTT.

A few counts support this clonotype. V gene TRBV12-3 or TRBV12-4 combines with J gene TRBJ2-7; a possible D gene is TRBD1 (5 bases). The V and J ends lost 3 bases and 2 bases respectively, with 14 bases between them. The CDR3 spans 15 residues. The CDR3 DNA reads TGTGCCAGCAGTTTTACGGCCAGGGATCCCTACGAGCAGTACTTC. Protein: CASSFTARDPYEQYF.

This chain links TRBV4-3 with TRBJ1-5, with D possibly TRBD1 on 6 matching bases. Trimming took 0 bases from V and 5 from J, leaving 20 bases between them. The CDR3 sequence is 18 residues long. Germline lookup yields CDR1 LGHNA and CDR2 YSLEER. The CDR3 reads CASSQDPQGPGAYQPQHF. The CDR3 nucleotides read TGCGCCAGCAGCCAAGACCCACAAGGCCCGGGGGCGTATCAGCCCCAGCATTTT.

The gene calls are TRBV19 and TRBJ1-5; D is ambiguous. CDR1 is LNHDA and CDR2 is SQIVND in the germline V gene (reference sequence). The V gene lost 5 bases and the J gene lost 3 bases, with 14 bases spanning the gap. The CDR3 consists of 15 residues. The CDR3 nucleotides are TGTGCCAGTAGTGGCTCCGGAGCTTTCAATCAGCCCCAGCATTTT. It specifies CASSGSGAFNQPQHF.

There are a few counts of this clonotype. The chain combines TRBV27 with TRBJ2-5; 7 nucleotides agree with TRBD2. The CDR3 extends over 14 amino acids. Per germline, CDR1 MNHEY and CDR2 SMNVEV (reference sequence). The J segment lost 5 bases and the V segment lost 1 base, leaving 4 bases of the junction unmatched. DNA of the CDR3: TGTGCCAGCAGTTTATTCCTAGCGGCTGAGACCCAGTACTTC. Its translation is CASSLFLAAETQYF.

The chain joins TRBV27 to TRBJ2-3; 9 positions match TRBD2. Germline V gives CDR1 MNHEY, CDR2 SMNVEV (reference sequence). V shed 7 bases, J shed 0 bases, and the junction held 11 bases outside the gene matches. The CDR3 has 17 amino acids. Written as DNA, the CDR3 is TGTGCCAGCATCCCCGGGGCTAGCGGGACTAGCACAGATACGCAGTATTTT. Its protein is CASIPGASGTSTDTQYF.